What follows is one TCR beta chain and its context. The antigen is not known. The data were obtained in a study of T cell responses to AZD1222 COVID-19 vaccine. Study-level points and caveats: Two doses of AZD1222 preceded a rise in Spike-specific TCR breadth and depth. Nearly half of spike-specific TCRs reportedly go after variant regions that carry no mutations. Donors in the cohort were predominantly white British and more often female, and clonal diversity was possibly underestimated.

Using immunoSEQ multiplex PCR, the repertoire was profiled, and TCRdb retains in-frame clones only, with some absent. The sample includes around 160,000 clones, around nine tenths of them seen just once. Sequenced material: peripheral blood, taken on day 0 of MenACWY control vaccination. The receptor was isolated from an adult in good health.

CDR3 DNA sequence: TGCGCCAGCAGCCCCGGGACAGGGCGATACGAGCAGTACTTC. This sequence encodes CASSPGTGRYEQYF. J is TRBJ2-7 and V is TRBV5-1; 9 positions match TRBD1. Per the germline V gene, CDR1 is SGHRS and CDR2 is YFSETQ. The CDR3 runs to 14 residues. Trimming took 4 bases from V and 4 from J; bases not matched to a gene: 6.